The sequence of this T cell receptor (beta chain) was determined in a study of cytomegalovirus exposure and HLA in healthy donors (dated by TCRdb to the late 2010s). For the study in its entirety: According to an earlier analysis of 587 of the donors, about 179 million T cells yielded 117 million unique TCR beta sequences and 250 to 350 Gb of sequence data. An early release covering about 600 HLA-typed donors comprised around 300 gigabases of sequencing data and approximately 85 million unique TCR sequences. Of the roughly 410 genotyped donors, more than 75% were placed in the genetic ancestry cluster associated with self-reported Caucasian donors. The study aimed to test whether signatures of past pathogen exposure could be identified by cataloging public T cell receptors. Using immunosequencing, the study profiled T cell repertoires from approximately 700 subjects and related those repertoires to cytomegalovirus serostatus. Besides the first cohort of under 700 subjects, a separate validation cohort made up of about 120 different subjects was used. The study combined high-throughput TCR immunosequencing, statistical association of individual TCRs with disease status, and machine learning to predict cytomegalovirus infection status. To study patterns of TCR occurrence, a later analysis re-analyzed previously published TCR beta repertoires from just over 650 donors and added high-resolution HLA genotyping. In the later analysis, no new phenotypic data were used to find candidate immune exposures; instead, reliance was placed on TCR beta sequences and their occurrence across donors. An earlier analysis of 450 to 750 of the donors used high-throughput TCR beta sequencing to judge whether each TCR beta V gene segment behaved as functional or pseudogenic. Donor age, sex, ethnicity and CMV serostatus were collected together with the repertoire data. Genome-wide SNP genotypes for about 60% of the roughly 700 donors were used in a later genetic analysis, which treated that subset as a discovery cohort. All discovery cohort repertoires had been generated on a single sequencing platform. HLA typing included class I and class II loci at four-digit resolution. The number of typed donors differed by locus: 629-630 for A, B, C, DRB1 and DQB1; 500 to 550 for DQA1; around 610 for DPA1; and some 470 for DPB1. About five DR-DQ haplotypes were treated as single units for association and clustering because of strong linkage in the cohort. Among approximately 370 genotyped donors of the cohort, an average of approximately 220,000 unique TCR beta nucleotide sequences was sequenced per donor, of which about 18% were non-productive.

The cohort was made up of around 720 healthy bone marrow donors. Cohort members were all nominally healthy when sampled, although unrecorded immune exposures were likely present. The donor tested CMV seropositive, placing the donor among the roughly 300 seropositive members of the cohort. Each donor provided a peripheral blood sample, and peripheral blood mononuclear cells were used for TCR beta sequencing. The Qiagen DNeasy Blood Extraction Kit was used to extract genomic DNA from the blood cell samples. The method was the immunoSEQ multiplex PCR assay. A mixture of 60 forward primers for TCR Vbeta segments and 13 reverse primers for TCR Jbeta segments was used in the multiplex PCR. The CDR3 region of rearranged TCR beta genes was amplified from genomic DNA by a multiplex PCR assay. On the Illumina HiSeq System, the amplified TCR beta libraries were sequenced as 87-base-pair reads. The authors processed their data as follows. A later analysis counted some 74 million unique TCR beta chains across the 650 to 700 repertoires, and roughly 11 million of these chains were shared by at least two donors. Raw reads were error-corrected and collapsed into unique sequences with a nearest-neighbor algorithm that merged closely related sequences to remove PCR and sequencing errors. To assign V, D and J gene segments, CDR3 sequences were aligned to IMGT reference sequences. Each retained sequence needed at least a six-nucleotide match to both a V gene segment and a J gene segment. A rearrangement counted as productive if the CDR3 had no stop codons and remained in frame with V and J, and every other rearrangement counted as non-productive. CDR3 was defined by IMGT convention, running from the second conserved V-encoded cysteine to the conserved J-encoded phenylalanine. The earlier analysis of a few hundred of the donors excluded sequences that lacked an unambiguous match to a single V gene segment. In an earlier analysis of several hundred of the donors, a V segment was called functional when productive rearrangements were above 56.7%, and segregating when the standard deviation between donors exceeded 5%. To diagnose cytomegalovirus status from the catalog of TCR beta chain sequences, a statistical classification framework was built. In a later analysis, TCR nucleotide sequences were compared against IMGT/GENE-DB human TR gene sequences so that V and J genes could be assigned. In a later analysis, CDR3 sequences and most-parsimonious VDJ recombination scenarios were assigned using the TCRdist pipeline. In a later analysis, each TCR beta chain was defined by its CDR3 amino acid sequence together with its V-gene family, and reads lacking a unique V-gene family were excluded. As a way to deal with suspected cross-contamination and a sequencing artifact, a later analysis dropped 592 nucleotide sequences that were highly shared and had low generation probability. For each public chain, a later analysis derived a clonal expansion index from normalized ranks of inferred template counts within each repertoire. In a later analysis, generation probabilities were computed with a VDJ recombination model fitted to out-of-frame rearrangements, and the resulting probabilities were checked against IGoR. A later analysis scored TCR-TCR, TCR-HLA and TCR-CMV co-occurrence with hypergeometric tests, applying a repertoire-size bias correction to TCR pairs. A later analysis estimated false discovery rates by permuting HLA or CMV assignments 20 times. In a later analysis, co-occurring TCRs were grouped using DBSCAN, and TCRdist sequence similarity was added for clustering within HLA-allele-positive subsets. Repertoires with fewer than 30,000 or more than 120,000 public chains were left out of co-occurrence clustering, as were about 5 repertoires with anomalous nucleotide sharing. In its TCRdb copy, this immuneACCESS table keeps in-frame sequences only and misses some clones. Where compared with another copy, unresolved V genes explain less than half of these, and the others have no known cause. V and J calls and clone size are copied from that table; D and trimming were computed from the DNA. In this sample the table shows approximately 180,000 clones, 77% of which occur a single time. Jointly, the top ten make up roughly 1.4% of the sample.

Taken from cysteine to phenylalanine, the CDR3 has 15 residues. Just CDR3 DNA is preserved here, 45 bases in frame from base 1. The germline V gene (reference sequence) gives CDR1 as MNHEY and CDR2 as SMNVEV. Clipping removes 5 bases from V and 2 bases from J, with 8 as the unmatched junction base count. What the research found in general, with its limitations: When HLA alleles, especially DR and DQ, strongly co-occurred, attributing TCR associations to individual alleles was difficult. A later analysis found that most CMV-associated TCR beta chains appeared HLA-restricted, with HLA associations seemingly driven largely by CMV exposure. In the study, approximately 160 TCR beta chains were listed as associated with cytomegalovirus. Because HLA typing was missing for some donors at each locus, association tests included only the typed subset. Broadly in line with IMGT annotations, most TCR beta V segments showed up in productive rearrangements about 87% or about 30% of the time in an earlier analysis of under 700 of the donors. Three of the identified cytomegalovirus-associated TCR beta chains were confirmed in vitro to be specific for cytomegalovirus antigens. Approximately 16 rarely observed V segments, including chromosome 9 orphons, were excluded from the earlier analysis of approximately 600 of the donors because counts were too low. In both the original and validation cohorts, the classifier was reported to diagnose cytomegalovirus status with high specificity and sensitivity. A later analysis found that TCR association rates varied across HLA loci, with DRB1 alleles showing the most associated TCRs and HLA-C alleles the fewest. The only immune exposure information available for the cohort was CMV serostatus. In this cohort, only TCR beta chains were sequenced, and detectable features were limited by the absence of alpha or paired-chain data. Compared with equally common non-associated chains, HLA-associated TCR beta chains in a later analysis were more clonally expanded and had lower generation probabilities. Correlated functional status among segregating V segments might be attributable to linkage disequilibrium, but an unknown experimental factor could not be ruled out. In a later analysis, around 17,000 TCR beta sequences were associated with specific HLA alleles at a false discovery rate of 0.05. A later genetic analysis reported fewer N-insertions in productive TCRs among donors in an Asian-associated ancestry cluster than the roughly 700-donor mean. An association between a missense DCLRE1C variant and V-gene and J-gene trimming of TCR beta chains was found in a later genetic analysis and replicated in an independent cohort. Some IMGT-functional V segments, including TRBV6-2 and TRBV6-3, could not be distinguished by the 87-base-pair reads and were therefore excluded. A cluster of highly shared sequence variants was judged likely to be a technical artifact of the sequencing pipeline. A later analysis reported that several top co-occurrence clusters appeared linked to parvovirus B19, influenza, CMV and Epstein-Barr virus. A further reported finding was that TCR beta sequences accurately predicted the HLA-A and HLA-B alleles for most subjects in the first cohort. According to the authors, the approach could potentially be generalized to other disease states and immunological phenotypes. Presence/absence analyses assumed roughly uniform sequencing depth across donors, an assumption that may not hold. While some public TCRs were present in many individuals, most TCR sequences turned up only very rarely across donors.

On this clone itself: The antigen this receptor binds is unknown. There are no base qualities to consult, and no much larger clone falls within one base.

The sequencing input was PBMCs. The chain is encoded by TRBV27 joined to TRBJ2-5, and 7 bases in between align with TRBD1. The TCR comes from a woman aged 25 to 39 in good health and CMV-seropositive. The DNA is as follows: TGTGCCAGCAGTAAGAGGGGGCTGAAACAAGAGACCCAGTACTTC. It specifies CASSKRGLKQETQYF.